The 27 T cell receptor beta chains below come from one sample, sequenced in a study of T cells in Graves' hyperthyroidism and ophthalmopathy. Amplified TCR beta CDR3 regions derived from RNA transcripts. HTBI primers were the set used in a first-round RT-PCR of the TCR CDR3. TCRdb called the multiplex PCR reads again in MiXCR, with one record for every CDR3 protein. The sample includes hundreds of thousands of distinct CDR3 sequences, 12% to 15% of them seen just once. The source material was blood. The receptors stem from a woman aged 18-29 years with Graves' hyperthyroidism.

This clonotype was recorded at least ten times. The chain has TRBV27 and TRBJ1-4; D may be TRBD1 (6 bases). CDR1 is MNHEY, CDR2 SMNVEV, per germline (reference sequence). V lost 5 bases to trimming and J lost 5 bases, with 21 bases between them. The CDR3 totals 17 residues. The CDR3 sequence is CASSPPRQGGLNEKLFF. The CDR3 nucleotides are TGTGCCAGCAGTCCTCCCCGGCAAGGGGGTTTAAATGAAAAACTGTTTTTT.

Of note for this clonotype: This may stem from a read error, because a much larger clone lies one nucleotide away. The gene calls are TRBV30 and TRBJ2-5; a possible D gene is TRBD2 (6 bases). V lost 5 bases and J lost 5, with 15 bases in between. The CDR3 runs to 13 residues. Germline CDR1 is GTSNPN and CDR2 is SVGIG (reference sequence). As DNA, the CDR3 is TGTGCCTGGGGTAGGTGGGGACTGGAGACCCAGTACTTC. Its translation: CAWGRWGLETQYF.

The chain recombines TRBV24-1 with TRBJ2-1; D gene uncertain. V was cut by 7 bases and J by 7 bases, with 7 bases left in between. The CDR3 is 11 residues long. Germline CDR1 and CDR2: KGHDR and SFDVKD. The CDR3 reads CATRDLNEQFF. The CDR3 DNA is TGTGCCACCAGGGACCTAAATGAGCAGTTCTTC.

This clonotype occurred many times. The V call is TRBV28, the J call TRBJ2-2; TRBD2 might be the D (6 bases). This CDR3 region has 15 residues. Trimming cost V 2 bases and J 6 bases, with 13 bases left between them. Germline V gene lookup returns CDR1 MDHEN and CDR2 SYDVKM. Here the CDR3 DNA reads TGTGCCAGCAGTTTACCGGGAGTGCGGGCCGGGGAGCTGTTTTTT. Protein sequence: CASSLPGVRAGELFF.

This clonotype was detected only a few times. The genes are TRBV5-8 and TRBJ1-1, with D unresolved. The CDR3 loop spans 18 amino acids. Trimming stripped 1 base from V and 0 bases from J, with 19 bases between. Germline CDR1 and CDR2: SGHTS and YDEGEE. The CDR3 is CASSLLRNPGAMNTEAFF. The CDR3 DNA follows: TGTGCCAGCAGCTTGTTGAGGAATCCGGGAGCCATGAACACTGAAGCTTTCTTT.

The gene calls are TRBV5-1 and TRBJ2-5, with D perhaps TRBD1 or TRBD2 (5 bases each). Germline CDR1 SGHRS, CDR2 YFSETQ. The CDR3 is 13 residues long. Trimming cost V 3 bases and J 7 bases, with 13 bases left between them. For the CDR3, the DNA is TGCGCCAGCAGCTCGGGACGGGACGGGACCCAGTACTTC. This translates into CASSSGRDGTQYF.

This clonotype was counted only a few times. Likely a read error: the CDR3 ends without its conserved phenylalanine or tryptophan. The chain's CDR3 is CASSLDRGAHQPQHL. The CDR3 DNA follows: TGTGCCAGCAGCCTCGACAGAGGGGCTCATCAGCCCCAGCATCTT. The V call is TRBV2, the J call TRBJ1-5; possibly TRBD1 for D (5 bases). The CDR3 has 15 amino acids. In germline, CDR1 is SNHLY, CDR2 FYNNEI. The V end was cut by 6 bases, the J end by 5 bases, with 17 bases between.

This clonotype appeared many times. This chain links TRBV19 with TRBJ1-1, with TRBD1 matching 7 bases. Per the germline V gene, CDR1 is LNHDA and CDR2 is SQIVND (reference sequence). The CDR3 contains 14 residues. The V gene end was trimmed by 5 bases and the J gene end by 0 bases; junction bases not matched to a gene: 3. CDR3 nucleotides: TGTGCCAGTAGTGCGGACAGGATGAACACTGAAGCTTTCTTT. Its translation is CASSADRMNTEAFF.

There are a few counts of this clonotype. This rearrangement joins TRBV6-1 to TRBJ2-7, with TRBD1 as a possible D gene (5 bases). CDR1 is MNHNS and CDR2 is SASEGT in the germline V gene. The CDR3 is 15 residues long. Trimming left V 6 bases short and J 7 bases short, with 22 bases between. The CDR3 bases are TGTGCCAGCAGCTCGCCAGGGTCTCCCCGTCGGGAGCAGTACTTC. Residues: CASSSPGSPRREQYF.

This clonotype has ten or more counts. The chain uses TRBV7-9 and TRBJ2-7; TRBD1 aligns across 9 bases. Germline V gene sequence: CDR1 SEHNR, CDR2 FQNEAQ (reference sequence). This CDR3 region has 14 residues. Losses at the gene ends were 4 bases for V and 7 bases for J; bases not matched to a gene: 8. CDR3 sequence reads: CASSSGQGRGEQYF. The CDR3 nucleotides read TGTGCCAGCAGCTCGGGACAGGGCCGAGGGGAGCAGTACTTC.

This clonotype occurred a few times. This chain uses TRBV13 with TRBJ1-6; 9 bases fit TRBD1. V trimming: 8 bases; J trimming: 4 bases; junction bases outside the gene matches: 0. In germline, CDR1 is PRHDT, CDR2 FYEKMQ (reference sequence). The CDR3 length is 13 residues. CDR3 in amino acids: CASGQGYNSPLHF. CDR3 DNA: TGTGCCAGCGGACAGGGGTATAATTCACCCCTCCACTTT.

V is TRBV20-1 and J is TRBJ2-7; 7 nucleotides line up with TRBD1. The CDR3 is 14 amino acids. The V gene end was trimmed by 0 bases and the J gene end by 2 bases; junction bases not matched to a gene: 4. Looked up from germline, CDR1 is DFQATT and CDR2 is SNEGSKA (reference sequence). CDR3 residues: CSARDKGQPYEQYF. CDR3 coding DNA: TGCAGTGCTAGAGATAAGGGACAGCCCTACGAGCAGTACTTC.

This clonotype was observed a handful of times. The chain employs TRBV4-2 and TRBJ2-3; D perhaps matches TRBD1 (6 bases). V dropped 2 bases and J dropped 11 bases, with 14 bases sitting between them. Germline CDR1 reads LGHNA; CDR2 reads YNFKEQ. CDR3 length equals 13 residues. CDR3 DNA: TGTGCCAGCAGCCAATCCCCAGGGGACCAGCAGTATTTT. Amino acid sequence: CASSQSPGDQQYF.

There are many counts of this clonotype. The chain is built from TRBV3-1 and TRBJ2-5, with D perhaps matching TRBD2 (6 bases). The CDR3 length is 15 residues. Germline CDR1 LGHDT, CDR2 YNNKEL (reference sequence). V was pared by 6 bases and J by 5 bases, with 19 bases between. CDR3: CASSPILQEGETQYF. For the CDR3, the DNA is TGTGCCAGCAGTCCTATCCTTCAGGAGGGGGAGACCCAGTACTTC.

There are many counts of this clonotype. The chain uses TRBV28 and TRBJ2-7, with D possibly matching TRBD1 (5 bases). This CDR3 is 14 amino acids long. V lost 1 base, J lost 2 bases, and 9 bases lay in between. CDR1 is MDHEN and CDR2 is SYDVKM in the germline V gene. The CDR3 loop reads CASSLSGWTYEQYF. DNA for the CDR3: TGTGCCAGCAGTTTATCAGGGTGGACCTACGAGCAGTACTTC.

Details on this clonotype: This may be a read error: a much more frequent sequence differs by one nucleotide. The genes are TRBV5-1 and TRBJ1-1; TRBD1 is a possible D gene (6 bases). The germline CDR1 and CDR2 sequences are SGHRS and YFSETQ. The CDR3 contains 14 residues. The CDR3 sequence: CASSQQGSHTEALF. The CDR3, as DNA: TGCGCCAGCAGTCAGCAGGGGTCTCACACTGAAGCTCTCTTT.

This clonotype was seen a few times. The chain employs TRBV18 and TRBJ1-4; 7 bases are a match to TRBD1. This CDR3 has 17 amino acids. V shed 3 bases, J shed 4 bases, and the junction held 11 bases outside the gene matches. Per the germline V gene, CDR1 is KGHSH and CDR2 is LQKENI. CDR3: CASSPGRRDRDNEKLFF. The CDR3 DNA reads as TGTGCCAGCTCACCCGGCCGCCGGGACAGAGATAATGAAAAACTGTTTTTT. Supplemented by reference TRBV18 and TRBJ1-4, the full variable domain reads NAGVMQNPRHLVRRRGQEARLRCSPMKGHSHVYWYRQLPEEGLKFMVYLQKENIIDESGMPKERFSAEFPKEGPSILRIQQVVRGDSAAYFCASSPGRRDRDNEKLFFGSGTQLSVL.

The chain joins TRBV24-1 to TRBJ2-3; 8 bases are shared with TRBD1. Germline-derived CDR1 and CDR2 are KGHDR and SFDVKD. After removal of 5 bases from V and 3 bases from J, the junction contained 3 bases not matched to a gene. The CDR3 extends over 14 amino acids. The DNA of the CDR3 is TGTGCCACCAGTGTAACAGGGGGAACAGATACGCAGTATTTT. Protein sequence: CATSVTGGTDTQYF.

At least ten counts were recorded for this clonotype. The chain links TRBV28 to TRBJ2-4; 13 bases line up with TRBD2. CDR1 is MDHEN, CDR2 SYDVKM, per germline. Trimming at V came to 4 bases and at J to 6 bases, leaving 6 bases not matched to a gene. The CDR3 is 16 amino acids. CDR3 DNA: TGTGCCAGCAGTTCACTAGCGGGAGGGCCTAGAAACATTCAGTACTTC. Its protein is CASSSLAGGPRNIQYF.

This clonotype was detected only a few times. Without the conserved terminal phenylalanine or tryptophan, this CDR3 likely stems from a read error. The rearrangement uses TRBV7-9 and TRBJ1-4; 7 nucleotides align to TRBD1. The germline V gene encodes CDR1 SEHNR and CDR2 FQNEAQ (reference sequence). J was trimmed by 3 bases and V by 5 bases; bases with no gene match: 6. The CDR3 covers 15 residues. The CDR3 DNA reads as TGTGCCAGCAGCCCGGGCGACAGGGCTAATGAAAAACTGTTTCTT. Translating it yields CASSPGDRANEKLFL.

The chain links TRBV7-9 to TRBJ2-7; 7 bases agree with TRBD2. Germline V lookup: CDR1 SEHNR, CDR2 FQNEAQ (reference sequence). The CDR3 contains 15 residues. V dropped 1 base and J dropped 1; count of bases not matched to a gene: 4. In nucleotides, the CDR3 is TGTGCCAGCAGCTTAGGTGCGGGAGAATCCTACGAGCAGTACTTC. Its protein product is CASSLGAGESYEQYF.

This clonotype was counted ten times or more. The genes are TRBV11-1 and TRBJ1-2; 7 nucleotides line up with TRBD1. The V and J ends lost 2 bases and 3 bases, in that order; junction bases with no gene match: 3. Germline loops: CDR1 SGHAT, CDR2 FQDESV (reference sequence). The CDR3 runs 14 residues. This chain's CDR3 is CASSLTGTDYGYTF. CDR3 coding DNA: TGTGCCAGCAGCTTAACAGGGACAGACTATGGCTACACCTTC.

This clonotype was counted ten times or more. J is TRBJ2-7 and V is TRBV11-2, with TRBD2 as a possible D gene (5 bases). Germline V gene data show CDR1 as SGHAT and CDR2 as FQNNGV. V was pared by 1 base and J by 6 bases, with 25 bases between. The CDR3 runs 18 residues. In nucleotides, the CDR3 is TGTGCCAGCAGCTTAGGAGGGCGGATGGTGGAGAACCTAGGCGAGCAGTACTTC. As protein: CASSLGGRMVENLGEQYF.

There are many counts of this clonotype. DNA for the CDR3: TGTGCCTGGAGGGGACTCTATGAAAAACTGTTTTTT. This codes for CAWRGLYEKLFF. V is TRBV30 and J is TRBJ1-4; TRBD1 might be the D (5 bases). CDR1 and CDR2 from the germline V gene are GTSNPN and SVGIG (reference sequence). The ends were cut back, 3 bases at V and 6 bases at J, with 8 bases in the middle. There are 12 residues in the CDR3.

This clonotype was detected ten times or more. The V call is TRBV20-1, the J call TRBJ1-1; D remains ambiguous. CDR3 length: 15 residues. Germline V gene lookup returns CDR1 DFQATT and CDR2 SNEGSKA (reference sequence). Trimming took 6 bases from V and 5 from J, leaving 22 bases between them. The CDR3: CSALPEEGPRTEAFF. The DNA for the CDR3 is TGCAGTGCCCTACCGGAGGAGGGCCCAAGAACTGAAGCTTTCTTT.

The sample holds a few counts of this clonotype. The CDR3, as DNA: TGTGCCAGCAGCCCGCGCGTCCTCAATGAGCAGTTCTTC. Protein sequence: CASSPRVLNEQFF. The V and J genes are TRBV7-2 and TRBJ2-1; D not certain. Germline lookup yields CDR1 SGHTA and CDR2 FQGNSA. CDR3 length: 13 amino acids. V lost 5 bases to trimming and J lost 6 bases, with 11 bases between them.

At least ten counts were recorded for this clonotype. The genes are TRBV20-1 and TRBJ2-3; D perhaps matches TRBD2 (5 bases). CDR3 size: 12 residues. Trimming pared 4 bases from V and 2 bases from J, leaving 7 bases between. Germline V gene data show CDR1 as DFQATT and CDR2 as SNEGSKA (reference sequence). The DNA for the CDR3 is TGCAGTGCTACCGACTACACAGATACGCAGTATTTT. This gives the protein CSATDYTDTQYF.